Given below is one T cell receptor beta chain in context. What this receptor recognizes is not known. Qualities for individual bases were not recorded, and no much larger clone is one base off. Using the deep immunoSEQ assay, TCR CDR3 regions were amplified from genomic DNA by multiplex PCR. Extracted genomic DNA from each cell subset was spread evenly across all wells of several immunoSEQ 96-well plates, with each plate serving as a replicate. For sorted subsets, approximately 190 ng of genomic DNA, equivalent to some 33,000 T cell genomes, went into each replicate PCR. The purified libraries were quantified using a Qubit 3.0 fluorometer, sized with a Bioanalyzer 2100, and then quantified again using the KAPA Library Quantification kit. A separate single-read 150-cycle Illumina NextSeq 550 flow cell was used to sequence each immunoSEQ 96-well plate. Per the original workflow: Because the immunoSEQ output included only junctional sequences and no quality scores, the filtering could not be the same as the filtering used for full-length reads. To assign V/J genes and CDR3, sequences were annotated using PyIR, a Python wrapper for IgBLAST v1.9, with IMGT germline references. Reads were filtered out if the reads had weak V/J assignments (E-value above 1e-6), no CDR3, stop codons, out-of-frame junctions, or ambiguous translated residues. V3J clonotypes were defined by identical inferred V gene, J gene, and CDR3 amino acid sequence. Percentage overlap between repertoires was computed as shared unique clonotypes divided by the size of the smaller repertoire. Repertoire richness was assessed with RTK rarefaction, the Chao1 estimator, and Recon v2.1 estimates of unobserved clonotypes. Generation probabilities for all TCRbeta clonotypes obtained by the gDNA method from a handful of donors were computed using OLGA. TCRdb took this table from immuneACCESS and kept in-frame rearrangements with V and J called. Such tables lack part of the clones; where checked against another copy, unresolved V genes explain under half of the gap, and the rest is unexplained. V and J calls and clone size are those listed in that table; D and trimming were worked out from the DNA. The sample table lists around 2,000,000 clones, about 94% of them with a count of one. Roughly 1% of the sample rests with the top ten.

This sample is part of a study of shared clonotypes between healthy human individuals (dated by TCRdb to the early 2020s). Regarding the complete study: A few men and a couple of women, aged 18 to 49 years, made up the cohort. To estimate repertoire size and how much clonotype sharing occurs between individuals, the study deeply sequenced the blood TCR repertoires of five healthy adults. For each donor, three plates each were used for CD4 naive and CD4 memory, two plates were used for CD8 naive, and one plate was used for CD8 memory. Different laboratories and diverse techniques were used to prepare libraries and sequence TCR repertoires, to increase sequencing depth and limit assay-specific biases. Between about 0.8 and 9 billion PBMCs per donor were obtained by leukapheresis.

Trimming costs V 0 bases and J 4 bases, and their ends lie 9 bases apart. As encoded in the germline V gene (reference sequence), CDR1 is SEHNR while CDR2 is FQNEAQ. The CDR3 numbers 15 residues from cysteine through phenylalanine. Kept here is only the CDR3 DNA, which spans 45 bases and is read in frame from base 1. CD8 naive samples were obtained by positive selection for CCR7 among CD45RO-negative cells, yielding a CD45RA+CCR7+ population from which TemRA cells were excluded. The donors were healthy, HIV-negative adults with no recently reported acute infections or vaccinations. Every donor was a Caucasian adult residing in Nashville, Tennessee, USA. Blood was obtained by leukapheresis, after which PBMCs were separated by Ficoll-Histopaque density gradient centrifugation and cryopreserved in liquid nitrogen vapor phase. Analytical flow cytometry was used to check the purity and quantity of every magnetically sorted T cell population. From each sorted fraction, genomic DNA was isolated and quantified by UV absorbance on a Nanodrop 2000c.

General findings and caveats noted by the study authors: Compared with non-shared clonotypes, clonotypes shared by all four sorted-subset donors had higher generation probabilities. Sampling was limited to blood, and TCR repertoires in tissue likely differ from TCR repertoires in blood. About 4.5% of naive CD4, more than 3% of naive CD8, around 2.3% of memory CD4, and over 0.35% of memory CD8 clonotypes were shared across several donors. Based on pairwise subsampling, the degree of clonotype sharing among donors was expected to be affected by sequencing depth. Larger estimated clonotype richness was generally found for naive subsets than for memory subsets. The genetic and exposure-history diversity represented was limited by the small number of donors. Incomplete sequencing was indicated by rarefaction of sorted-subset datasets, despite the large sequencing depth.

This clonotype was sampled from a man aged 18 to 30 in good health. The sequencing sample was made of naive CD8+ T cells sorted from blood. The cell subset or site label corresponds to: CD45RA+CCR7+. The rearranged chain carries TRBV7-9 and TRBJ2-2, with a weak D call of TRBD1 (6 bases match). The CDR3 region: CASSLAEQGTGELFF. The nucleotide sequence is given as TGTGCCAGCAGCTTAGCGGAACAGGGCACCGGGGAGCTGTTTTTT.